These 28 T cell receptor beta chains were sequenced from one sample in a study of blood T cells in healthy people across ages. Through a sample-barcoded 5' primer and a J-beta primer mix, a second PCR was run for 7 to 11 cycles. TCRdb recomputed calls from the 5' RACE reads with MiXCR, one row per CDR3 protein. The sample contains hundreds of thousands of distinct CDR3 sequences, about 62% of which appear only once. Sample: blood. All receptors derive from a man younger than 40 in good health.

On this clonotype itself: Compared with germline, one end of the junction differs, possibly owing to a read error. This chain connects TRBV4-2 to TRBJ2-1, with 8 bases identical to TRBD2. CDR1 and CDR2 from the germline V gene are LGHNA and YNFKEQ. This CDR3 is built from 16 residues. The CDR3: CASGQDPAGDYNEQFF. The CDR3 nucleotides read TGTGCCAGCGGCCAAGATCCAGCGGGGGACTACAATGAGCAGTTCTTC.

The chain carries TRBV4-2 and TRBJ2-7; D gene uncertain. The better agreement between TRBJ2-5 and the DNA end casts doubt on the J call. The CDR3 runs to 14 residues. Germline V gives CDR1 LGHNA, CDR2 YNFKEQ. The CDR3 loop reads CASSQESMRETQYF. CDR3 DNA: TGTGCCAGCAGCCAAGAGAGTATGCGTGAGACCCAGTACTTC.

The genes are TRBV11-1 and TRBJ2-5; 8 nucleotides align to TRBD1. The end of the DNA fits TRBJ2-7 better, so the J call may be wrong. The CDR3 runs to 16 residues. CDR1 is SGHAT, CDR2 FQDESV, per germline (reference sequence). The CDR3 loop reads CASSLARTGLFYEQYF. The CDR3 DNA is TGTGCCAGCAGCTTAGCCCGGACAGGGCTATTCTACGAGCAGTACTTC.

The chain has TRBV9 and TRBJ2-1; D may match TRBD1 or TRBD2 (5 bases each). The V end lost 0 bases, the J end lost 0 bases, and 13 bases lay between the germline ends. Germline assignment: CDR1 SGDLS and CDR2 YYNGEE. This CDR3 is built from 17 residues. The DNA for the CDR3 is TGTGCCAGCAGCGTAGACGCTTGGGGGAACTCCTACAATGAGCAGTTCTTC. This gives the protein CASSVDAWGNSYNEQFF.

The CDR3 is CASSLTRTSTRYF. In DNA form, the CDR3 reads TGTGCCAGCAGTTTAACCCGGACTAGCACCAGGTACTTC. This chain joins TRBV27 and TRBJ2-4; 8 positions match TRBD2. This CDR3 region has 13 residues. With V trimmed by 2 bases and J by 15 bases, 9 bases remained unmatched. Germline V gene data show CDR1 as MNHEY and CDR2 as SMNVEV (reference sequence).

The chain recombines TRBV4-3 with TRBJ1-1; D remains ambiguous. The length of the CDR3 is 13 residues. Trimming left V 2 bases short and J 6 bases short, with 10 bases between. CDR1 is LGHNA and CDR2 is YSLEER in the germline V gene. CDR3 bases: TGCGCCAGCAGCCAACCAGGTTCGGCTGAAGCTTTCTTT. This sequence encodes CASSQPGSAEAFF.

The rearrangement joins TRBV5-1 to TRBJ2-3, with D perhaps given as TRBD1 or TRBD2 (5 bases each). Per germline, CDR1 SGHRS and CDR2 YFSETQ. The germline V and J ends were trimmed by 0 bases and 5 bases, with 10 bases remaining between them. The CDR3 runs 14 residues. In DNA form, the CDR3 reads TGCGCCAGCAGCTTGGCGGTTGGGGGAGATACGCAGTATTTT. It encodes CASSLAVGGDTQYF.

This clonotype was counted at least ten times. The chain couples TRBV11-2 to TRBJ2-5, with a possible D match to TRBD2 (5 bases). V was clipped by 4 bases and J by 4 bases, with 10 bases between them. The CDR3 totals 13 residues. Germline-derived CDR1 and CDR2 are SGHAT and FQNNGV. The CDR3 loop reads CASSYPGSETQYF. The CDR3 nucleotides are TGTGCCAGCAGCTATCCGGGGTCAGAGACCCAGTACTTC.

This rearrangement joins TRBV6-1 to TRBJ1-2; possibly TRBD1 for D (5 bases). Looked up from germline, CDR1 is MNHNS and CDR2 is SASEGT. Trimming took off 4 bases at V and 1 base at J, with 22 bases between the two ends. The CDR3 is 18 residues long. Here the CDR3 reads CASSGSGAVRLFNYGYTF. In DNA, the CDR3 is TGTGCCAGCAGTGGTTCCGGGGCAGTTCGATTGTTTAACTATGGCTACACCTTC.

This clonotype was seen more than once but under ten times. This sequence joins TRBV12-3 or TRBV12-4 and TRBJ2-1, with D unclear. The V gene lost 0 bases and the J gene lost 8 bases, with 14 bases spanning the gap. The CDR3 is 15 residues long. CDR3 sequence reads: CASSLALIGSHEQFF. In DNA form, the CDR3 reads TGTGCCAGCAGTTTAGCGCTTATAGGGTCCCATGAGCAGTTCTTC.

The chain links TRBV7-6 to TRBJ2-3; 7 bases map to TRBD2. Germline V gene sequence: CDR1 SGHVS, CDR2 FNYEAQ. Trimming at V came to 4 bases and at J to 1 base, leaving 8 bases not matched to a gene. CDR3 length: 16 residues. CDR3 amino acids: CASSSGPAGGTDTQYF. Here the CDR3 DNA reads TGTGCCAGCAGCTCTGGGCCCGCGGGGGGCACAGATACGCAGTATTTT.

This clonotype was picked up a small number of times. The chain links TRBV27 to TRBJ2-1; 14 nucleotides align to TRBD2. J lost 9 bases, V lost 2 bases, and 6 bases had no gene match. Germline V CDR1 and CDR2: MNHEY, SMNVEV (reference sequence). CDR3 length: 16 residues. The CDR3 loop is CASSLGTSGGSGEQFF. The CDR3 nucleotides read TGTGCCAGCAGTTTAGGGACTAGCGGGGGAAGTGGTGAGCAGTTCTTC.

This clonotype was seen a handful of times. This chain uses TRBV7-2 with TRBJ1-5; D remains unclear. The CDR3 is 14 residues long. Germline CDR1 is SGHTA and CDR2 is FQGNSA. V dropped 1 base and J dropped 3 bases, with 7 bases sitting between them. CDR3 sequence: CASSLGGFNQPQHF. The CDR3 nucleotides are TGTGCCAGCAGCTTAGGAGGGTTCAATCAGCCCCAGCATTTT.

This chain links TRBV27 with TRBJ2-1; 12 bases fit TRBD2. The V segment lost 3 bases and the J segment 5 bases; nucleotides outside the gene matches: 14. The CDR3 has 19 residues. Per the germline V gene, CDR1 is MNHEY and CDR2 is SMNVEV (reference sequence). In DNA form, the CDR3 reads TGTGCCAGCAGTTTCCGGGACGGGAGACTAGCGGGGGCCAACAATGAGCAGTTCTTC. It translates to CASSFRDGRLAGANNEQFF.

The chain combines TRBV2 with TRBJ2-3; D is uncertain. CDR1 is SNHLY, CDR2 FYNNEI, per germline. V lost 6 bases to trimming and J lost 0 bases, with 7 bases between them. This CDR3 region has 13 residues. CDR3 nucleotides: TGTGCCAGCAGGGTTATTAGCACAGATACGCAGTATTTT. It codes for CASRVISTDTQYF.

The rearrangement links TRBV20-1 to TRBJ2-7; 9 nucleotides line up with TRBD1. In germline, CDR1 is DFQATT, CDR2 SNEGSKA (reference sequence). The length of the CDR3 is 16 residues. The ends lost 6 bases at V and 3 bases at J; junction bases unmatched: 15. CDR3 in amino acids: CSALLPRTGAHYEQYF. CDR3 bases: TGCAGTGCCTTGCTTCCCCGGACAGGGGCGCACTACGAGCAGTACTTC.

The chain joins TRBV4-3 to TRBJ2-5; TRBD2 might be the D (6 bases). The CDR3 has 14 residues. In germline, CDR1 is LGHNA, CDR2 YSLEER. V was trimmed by 4 bases and J by 5 bases, leaving 14 bases between them. The CDR3 reads CASSRGLGKETQYF. Written as DNA, the CDR3 is TGCGCCAGCAGCCGGGGACTTGGCAAGGAGACCCAGTACTTC.

The V and J genes are TRBV10-3 and TRBJ2-6; TRBD1 matches at 7 bases. The CDR3 is made up of 16 amino acids. Germline CDR1 is ENHRY and CDR2 is SYGVKD. Trimming took 2 bases from V and 11 from J; bases not matched to a gene: 12. The CDR3 sequence is CAISERQGSSVDVLTF. In DNA form, the CDR3 reads TGTGCCATCAGTGAGCGACAGGGTTCGAGTGTTGACGTCCTGACTTTC.

The chain joins TRBV10-3 to TRBJ2-5; a weak D match, TRBD1 (5 bases). CDR3 length equals 17 residues. V dropped 0 bases and J dropped 1 base, with 15 bases sitting between them. The V gene's germline CDR1 is ENHRY and CDR2 SYGVKD. CDR3 protein: CAISESIPDTLQETQYF. CDR3 in DNA: TGTGCCATCAGTGAGTCGATCCCGGACACACTCCAAGAGACCCAGTACTTC.

CDR3 region: CATSRAGTGTEQYF. The CDR3, as DNA: TGTGCCACCAGCAGAGCTGGGACAGGGACCGAGCAGTACTTC. The chain has TRBV15 and TRBJ2-5, with 9 bases identical to TRBD1. With the DNA end fitting TRBJ2-7 better, the J assignment may be wrong. Germline V gives CDR1 LNHNV, CDR2 YYDKDF (reference sequence). The CDR3 has 14 residues.

CDR3 nucleotide sequence: TGTGCCAGCAGCCTTTGCGGGGGTCTCGAGGGAGGGATCATCTATAGCAATCAGCCCCAGCATTTT. As protein: CASSLCGGLEGGIIYSNQPQHF. The V gene is TRBV6-1, the J gene TRBJ1-5; weak D call: TRBD1 (5 bases). Germline V CDR1 and CDR2: MNHNS, SASEGT. This CDR3 has 22 amino acids. V lost 6 bases, J lost 0 bases, and 33 bases lay in between.

V and J are TRBV11-2 and TRBJ1-1; TRBD1 matches 7 bases. Germline CDR1 SGHAT, CDR2 FQNNGV. The junction had 6 bases not matched to a gene; V was cut back by 5 bases and J by 3 bases. The CDR3 is 14 amino acids. CDR3 in amino acids: CASSLRTGHTEAFF. In DNA form, the CDR3 reads TGTGCCAGCAGCCTAAGGACAGGACACACTGAAGCTTTCTTT.

This chain links TRBV20-1 with TRBJ2-7; no clear D. This CDR3 has 11 amino acids. Trimming removed 5 bases from V and 5 bases from J, with 10 bases in between. The germline V gene has CDR1 DFQATT and CDR2 SNEGSKA (reference sequence). DNA of the CDR3: TGCAGTGCTCTCCATATCCACGAGCAGTACTTC. Translated: CSALHIHEQYF.

The chain links TRBV29-1 to TRBJ2-3; possible D gene TRBD2, 7 bases. CDR1 is SQVTM, CDR2 ANQGSEA, per germline. The CDR3 totals 13 residues. Between the trimmed V and J ends, which lost 2 bases and 5 bases, there was a span of 11 bases. The CDR3 sequence is CSVEHREGDTQYF. CDR3 DNA sequence: TGCAGCGTTGAACACAGGGAGGGAGATACGCAGTATTTT.

The V and J genes are TRBV9 and TRBJ1-2; a weak D match, TRBD1 (6 bases). With 3 bases removed from V and 2 bases from J, the gap between germline ends came to 11 bases. The CDR3 has 14 amino acids. Germline V gene lookup returns CDR1 SGDLS and CDR2 YYNGEE. CDR3 sequence (DNA): TGTGCCAGCAGCGCCGGACAGTTAAACTATGGCTACACCTTC. Encoded protein: CASSAGQLNYGYTF.

This clonotype was seen a few times. Written as DNA, the CDR3 is TGCGCCAGCAGCTTGGAAGGACTAGCCTACGAGCAGTACTTC. Translation gives CASSLEGLAYEQYF. The chain joins TRBV5-1 to TRBJ2-7; 7 bases align to TRBD2. With 0 bases clipped from V and 2 bases from J, the junction kept 2 bases outside the gene matches. The germline V gene encodes CDR1 SGHRS and CDR2 YFSETQ. CDR3 length: 14 amino acids.

The chain joins TRBV7-2 to TRBJ2-6; D call uncertain. The germline V gene has CDR1 SGHTA and CDR2 FQGNSA. The CDR3 covers 15 residues. V was pared by 6 bases and J by 0 bases, with 9 bases between. The DNA for the CDR3 is TGTGCCAGCAGACTGAGGAACTCTGGGGCCAACGTCCTGACTTTC. It yields the protein CASRLRNSGANVLTF.

The gene calls are TRBV3-1 and TRBJ2-7, with D possibly matching TRBD2 (6 bases). CDR1 is LGHDT and CDR2 is YNNKEL in the germline V gene (reference sequence). The CDR3 is 14 residues long. Trimming stripped 4 bases from V and 3 bases from J, with 13 bases between. The CDR3 DNA reads TGTGCCAGCAGCCCCGCGGGACGGTTCTACGAGCAGTACTTC. It codes for CASSPAGRFYEQYF.